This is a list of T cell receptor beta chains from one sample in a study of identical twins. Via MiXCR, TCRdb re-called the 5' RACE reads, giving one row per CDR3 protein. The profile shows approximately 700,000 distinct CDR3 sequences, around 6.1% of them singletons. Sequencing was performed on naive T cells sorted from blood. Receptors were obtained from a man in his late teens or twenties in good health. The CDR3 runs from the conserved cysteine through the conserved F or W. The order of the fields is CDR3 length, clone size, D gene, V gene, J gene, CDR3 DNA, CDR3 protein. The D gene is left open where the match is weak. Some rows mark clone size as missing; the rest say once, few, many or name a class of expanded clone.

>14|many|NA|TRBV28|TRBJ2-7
TGTGCCAGCAGTTTGGTGGGAGCGTCCTACGAGCAGTACTTC
CASSLVGASYEQYF
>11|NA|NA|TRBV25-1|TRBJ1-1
TGTGCCAGCAGTGAAACAGGGACAGCTTTCTTT
CASSETGTAFF
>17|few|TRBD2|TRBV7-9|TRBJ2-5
TGTGCCAGCAGCATCATTAGCGGGCCAAAGTACCAAGAGACCCAGTACTTC
CASSIISGPKYQETQYF
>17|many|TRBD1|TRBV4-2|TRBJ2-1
TGTGCCAGCAGCCAAGAAGGGGTGGGACAGACCTACAATGAGCAGTTCTTC
CASSQEGVGQTYNEQFF
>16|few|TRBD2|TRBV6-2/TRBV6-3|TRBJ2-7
TGTGCCAGCAGTTCCCCCTGGAGCGGGAGGTCCTACGAGCAGTACTTC
CASSSPWSGRSYEQYF
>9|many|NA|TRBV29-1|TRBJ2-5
TGCAGCGTTGTGGAGACCCAGTACTTC
CSVVETQYF
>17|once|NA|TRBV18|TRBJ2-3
TGTGCCAGCTCACCTGTTGGAGGGGCCTCCAGCACAGATACGCAGTATTTT
CASSPVGGASSTDTQYF
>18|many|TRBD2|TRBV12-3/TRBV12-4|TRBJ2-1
TGTGCCAGCAGTTCCCCGAGCGGACCGGGACTAGCGGGAGTTGAGCAGTTCTTC
CASSSPSGPGLAGVEQFF
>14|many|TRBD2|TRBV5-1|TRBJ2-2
TGCGCCAGTAATCTAGCGGCGAACACCGGGGAGCTGTTTTTT
CASNLAANTGELFF
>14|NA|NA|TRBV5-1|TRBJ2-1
TGCGCCAGCAGCTTGGTTACCTCCTACAATGAGCAGTTCTTC
CASSLVTSYNEQFF
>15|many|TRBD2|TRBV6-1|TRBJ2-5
TGTGCCAGCAGTACCATTCTAGCGGGAGGGGAGACCCAGTACTTC
CASSTILAGGETQYF
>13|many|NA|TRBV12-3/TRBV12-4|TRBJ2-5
TGTGCCAGCAGCCTACAGCTCCAAGAGACCCAGTACTTC
CASSLQLQETQYF
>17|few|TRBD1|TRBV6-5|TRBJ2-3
TGTGCCAGCAGTTACTGGGGAGGACAGGGATTGGCAGATACGCAGTATTTT
CASSYWGGQGLADTQYF
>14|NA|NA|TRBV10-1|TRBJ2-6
TGCGCCAGGACAATAATTGCTGGGGCCAACGTCCTGACTTTC
CARTIIAGANVLTF
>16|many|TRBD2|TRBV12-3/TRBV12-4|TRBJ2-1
TGTGCCAGCAGTTTCTCTTCGGGAGGGACCTACAATGAGCAGTTCTTC
CASSFSSGGTYNEQFF
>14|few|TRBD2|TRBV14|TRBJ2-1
TGTGCCAGCAGCCGCCCGGGAGGTTGGGATGAGCAGTTCTTC
CASSRPGGWDEQFF
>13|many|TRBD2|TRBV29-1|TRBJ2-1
TGCGGACTGAGCGGGAGGGCCGAGAATGAGCAGTTCTTC
CGLSGRAENEQFF
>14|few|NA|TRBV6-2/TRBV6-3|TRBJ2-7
TGTGCCAGCAGTCGCCCCCAGGGAGCCTACGAGCAGTACTTC
CASSRPQGAYEQYF
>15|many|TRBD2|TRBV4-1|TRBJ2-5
TGCGCCAGCAGCCAAATTAGCGGGATCCAAGAGACCCAGTACTTC
CASSQISGIQETQYF
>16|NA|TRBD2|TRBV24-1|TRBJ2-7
TGTGCCACCAGTGATCTTTCGACTAGCGGGGTCTACGAGCAGTACTTC
CATSDLSTSGVYEQYF
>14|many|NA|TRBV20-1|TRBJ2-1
TGCAGTGCTAGAGCCGTGGGGGCCTACAATGAGCAGTTCTTC
CSARAVGAYNEQFF
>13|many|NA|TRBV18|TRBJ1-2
TGTGCCAGCTCACCACCCGGGGGCAAAGGCTACACCTTC
CASSPPGGKGYTF
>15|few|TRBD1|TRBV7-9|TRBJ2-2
TGTGCCAGCAGCCCCCGGGACAGGGTCCCCGGGGAGCTGTTTTTT
CASSPRDRVPGELFF
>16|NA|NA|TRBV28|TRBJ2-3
TGTGCCAGCAGTCCCCTCGAAACGGGAAGCACAGATACGCAGTATTTT
CASSPLETGSTDTQYF
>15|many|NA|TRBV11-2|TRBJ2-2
TGTGCCAGCAGCTTGTTCACCGCGAACACCGGGGAGCTGTTTTTT
CASSLFTANTGELFF
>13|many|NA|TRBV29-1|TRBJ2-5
TGCAGCGTTGGATCCGGAATGCAAGAGACCCAGTACTTC
CSVGSGMQETQYF
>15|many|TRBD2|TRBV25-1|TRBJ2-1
TGTGCCAGCAGTCCCCGGGGGAGCGGGAGTGGTGAGCAGTTCTTC
CASSPRGSGSGEQFF
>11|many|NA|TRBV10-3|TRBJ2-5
TGTGCCTCCCGGGACGCCAGGACCCAGTACTTC
CASRDARTQYF
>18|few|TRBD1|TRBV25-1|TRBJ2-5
TGTGCCAGCAGTGAATTTGGTCTAGTTACAGGGGGCTCTGAGACCCAGTACTTC
CASSEFGLVTGGSETQYF
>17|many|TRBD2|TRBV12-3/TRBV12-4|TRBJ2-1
TGTGCCAGCAGCGACGAGCCTGGACTAGCGGGGTACAATGAGCAGTTCTTC
CASSDEPGLAGYNEQFF
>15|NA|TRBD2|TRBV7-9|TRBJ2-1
TGTGCCAGCAGTTCGGCGGAGCGGGAGGGTTATGAGCAGTTCTTC
CASSSAEREGYEQFF
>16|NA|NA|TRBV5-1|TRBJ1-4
TGCGCCAGCAGCACCCCTTCGGGATCAACTAATGAAAAACTGTTTTTT
CASSTPSGSTNEKLFF
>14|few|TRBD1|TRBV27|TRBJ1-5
TGTGCCAGCGCTAACAGGGGGCTCGGTAAGCCCCAGCATTTT
CASANRGLGKPQHF
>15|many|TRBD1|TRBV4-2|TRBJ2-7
TGTGCCAGCAGCCAACACGGGACAGGGTCTGTCGAGCAGTACTTC
CASSQHGTGSVEQYF
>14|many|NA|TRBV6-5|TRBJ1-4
TGTGCCAGCAGTTACGGGTCTGGGGGTGAAAAACTGTTTTTT
CASSYGSGGEKLFF
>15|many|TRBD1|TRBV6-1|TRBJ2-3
TGTGCCAGCAGCCCAGACAGGGGACTCACAGATACGCAGTATTTT
CASSPDRGLTDTQYF
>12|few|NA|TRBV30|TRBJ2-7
TGTGCCTGGAAGAAGGGAACCTACGAGCAGTACTTC
CAWKKGTYEQYF
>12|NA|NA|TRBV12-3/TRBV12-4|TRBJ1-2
TGTGCCAGCAGTTTTTCAGTTTATGGCTACACCTTC
CASSFSVYGYTF
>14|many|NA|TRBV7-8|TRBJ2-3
TGTGCCAGCAGCTTAGAAGGCAGGGGACATACGCAGTATTTT
CASSLEGRGHTQYF
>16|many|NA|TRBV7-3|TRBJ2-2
TGTGCCAGCAGCTTATCGGGCCCAAGCCTCACCGGGGAGCTGTTTTTT
CASSLSGPSLTGELFF
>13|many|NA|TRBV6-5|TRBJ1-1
TGTGCCAGCAAGGGTGGTTGGGACACTGAAGCTTTCTTT
CASKGGWDTEAFF
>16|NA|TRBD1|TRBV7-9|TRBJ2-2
TGTGCCAGCAGCGAAACCGGACAGGCGATCACCGGGGAGCTGTTTTTT
CASSETGQAITGELFF
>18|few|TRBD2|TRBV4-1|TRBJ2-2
TGCGCCAGCAGCTCCCACCCTGCGGGAGGGATTAACACCGGGGAGCTGTTTTTT
CASSSHPAGGINTGELFF
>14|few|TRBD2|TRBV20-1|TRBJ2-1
TGCAGTGCCCCCGATTTTTTTGAGCGGGGTGAGCAGTTCTTC
CSAPDFFERGEQFF
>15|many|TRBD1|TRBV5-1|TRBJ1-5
TGCGCCAGCAGCGCGGGACAGGGGGCTAATCAGCCCCAGCATTTT
CASSAGQGANQPQHF